What follows describes a single T cell receptor beta chain. As yet, its antigen is unknown. Individual cDNA molecules had unique molecular identifiers attached to them by the library. TCRdb independently ran MiXCR on the RACE reads; one entry per CDR3 protein. The sample has tens of thousands of distinct CDR3 sequences, 8% to 13% seen once. Time point indicated: patch test 2, 6 weeks after DPC sensitization. Documented treatment: therapeutic diphenylcyclopropenone sensitization with weekly scalp DPC. This CDR3 has 13 residues. This entry belongs to a study of human T cells and chemical hapten exposure. At the level of the study: In the roughly 23-week study, patients were dosed weekly with diphenylcyclopropenone on the scalp throughout.

Study-level points and caveats: Expanded TCR sets contained significantly more large CDR3 similarity clusters than controls. Donors were affected by alopecia, so their immune reaction might vary from that of healthy individuals.

The rearrangement uses TRBV21-1 and TRBJ2-7; the table names TRBD1, a call not compared with the DNA. TRBV21-1 is recorded as a pseudogene. Sequencing was performed on whole blood, taken in connection with sensitization to the hapten diphenylcyclopropenone (DPC). The TCR sequence derives from a man aged 40-50 years with alopecia areata. Some clones in this sample may be carry-over from other donors' samples. The CDR3 reads CAIQHRPGYEQYV. In DNA, the CDR3 is TGTGCCATCCAACACAGACCCGGTTACGAGCAGTACGTC.